This T cell receptor beta chain was profiled in a study of post-analysis software for immune sequencing data. Germline CDR1 reads MGHRA; CDR2 reads YSYEKL. The CDR3 is 16 amino acids. Germline trimming cut 3 bases from V and 8 bases from J; bases unmatched to any gene: 10. A note on this clonotype: Its antigen remains unknown.

Findings and limits, study-wide: In multiple sclerosis, normalized Chao1 diversity was significantly below that of controls. With TRBV5-6, TRBV5-1 and TRBV20-1 included, about 5 TRBV segments were more frequent in patients than in controls. Under the F measure, samples that were prepared in one batch clustered strongly together.

The TCR beta cDNA libraries contained unique molecular identifiers. TCRdb re-called the PCR reads with MiXCR, one entry per CDR3 protein. The sample contains just over 250,000 distinct CDR3 sequences, about 40% of which appear only once. The chain links TRBV4-1 to TRBJ2-1, with 10 bases identical to TRBD1. The source is a girl between 5 and 17 years old with multiple sclerosis. Sequenced input: blood. CDR3 region: CASSQVLGDRGYEQFF. The CDR3 DNA is TGCGCCAGCAGCCAGGTTCTCGGGGACAGGGGATATGAGCAGTTCTTC.